This TCR beta chain originates from a study of CD8+ T cells in alopecia areata. Study in general: Among treated patients, oral tofacitinib was administered at 5 to 10 mg twice daily. Findings of the study overall: There were also resident alphabeta T cells of normal skin sequenced in scalp samples. Against the mouse data, patients shared TCRs less clearly, possibly for HLA reasons.

Sequencing used cDNA as its template, made by extracting RNA and reverse transcribing it. Generated by immunoSEQ multiplex PCR, the TCRdb table keeps only in-frame clones and is missing some. The sample has some 120,000 clones; roughly three fifths are singletons. This clone was detected many times. The antigen remains undetermined. Sample treatment: oral pan-JAK inhibitor, 5-10 mg twice daily. Germline assignment: CDR1 KGHSH and CDR2 LQKENI. The J segment lost 6 bases and the V segment lost 4 bases, leaving 7 bases of the junction unmatched. CDR3 length: 14 amino acids. This sequence was found in a human donor with alopecia areata. The specimen was CD8+ T cells sorted from blood, collected at week 24, from a patient treated with tofacitinib. The chain combines TRBV18 with TRBJ2-7; 9 nucleotides agree with TRBD1. CDR3 sequence: CASSLGQGPAEQYF. The CDR3 DNA follows: TGTGCCAGCTCACTAGGACAGGGGCCAGCCGAGCAGTACTTC. Combining the CDR3 with reference TRBV18 and TRBJ2-7 gives the whole variable domain NAGVMQNPRHLVRRRGQEARLRCSPMKGHSHVYWYRQLPEEGLKFMVYLQKENIIDESGMPKERFSAEFPKEGPSILRIQQVVRGDSAAYFCASSLGQGPAEQYFGPGTRLTVT.